The 14 T cell receptor beta chains below come from one sample, sequenced in a study of CD8 T cells in Susac syndrome. With random hexamers, reverse transcription was performed on roughly 0.45 to 1 ug of RNA. MiXCR, applied by TCRdb to the immunoSEQ multiplex PCR reads, yields one record per CDR3 protein. This table has some 200,000 distinct CDR3 sequences, around 95% appearing once. The specimen was CD8+ T cells from PBMCs. The receptors were gathered from a human donor with Susac syndrome.

In its sample, this clonotype was seen once. The chain recombines TRBV11-2 with TRBJ1-2; 7 positions match TRBD1. Trimming cost V 5 bases and J 4 bases; bases outside gene matches: 4. This CDR3 spans 13 amino acids. CDR1 SGHAT and CDR2 FQNNGV come from the germline V gene. In DNA form, the CDR3 reads TGTGCCAGCAGCATCGGACAGGCCTATGGCTACACCTTC. Its protein product is CASSIGQAYGYTF.

CDR3 in DNA: TGTGCCAGCAGCTTCGGGGGGATGGCCTACGAGCAGTACTTC. This codes for CASSFGGMAYEQYF. V gene TRBV7-2 combines with J gene TRBJ2-7; 7 bases align to TRBD2. Losses at the gene ends were 3 bases for V and 2 bases for J; bases not matched to a gene: 4. Germline V gene lookup returns CDR1 SGHTA and CDR2 FQGNSA. The CDR3 spans 14 residues.

The chain has TRBV27 and TRBJ2-7; D possibly corresponds to TRBD1 (6 bases). CDR3 length equals 13 residues. CDR1 and CDR2 (germline): MNHEY, SMNVEV (reference sequence). V was pared by 4 bases and J by 1 base, with 8 bases between. CDR3 protein: CASSYDRSYEQYF. The CDR3 nucleotides read TGTGCCAGCAGTTATGACAGGTCCTACGAGCAGTACTTC.

This chain uses TRBV18 with TRBJ2-5; 8 bases are shared with TRBD1. The germline gives CDR1 KGHSH, CDR2 LQKENI. V shed 6 bases, J shed 5 bases, and the junction held 17 bases outside the gene matches. CDR3 length: 17 residues. The CDR3 region is CASSLTAGTGLGETQYF. CDR3 DNA sequence: TGTGCCAGCTCCCTAACGGCCGGGACAGGATTAGGGGAGACCCAGTACTTC.

The V call is TRBV12-3 or TRBV12-4, the J call TRBJ2-1; D perhaps matches TRBD2 (5 bases). The CDR3 is 11 amino acids. V gave up 6 bases and J gave up 13 bases, with 13 bases separating them. The DNA for the CDR3 is TGTGCCAGCAGAGACGGTCGGGAACAGTTCTTC. This sequence encodes CASRDGREQFF.

The J gene is TRBJ2-2, the V gene TRBV10-3, with D maybe TRBD1 (6 bases). The germline CDR1 and CDR2 sequences are ENHRY and SYGVKD. CDR3 length: 14 residues. Trimming stripped 4 bases from V and 4 bases from J, with 10 bases between. The CDR3 coding sequence is TGTGCCATCAGTGGACAGGACTCCACCGGGGAGCTGTTTTTT. Translating it yields CAISGQDSTGELFF.

V usage is TRBV3-1 and J usage is TRBJ2-5, with 7 bases that match TRBD2. J gave up 2 bases and V 1 base, and 4 bases lay outside the gene matches. The CDR3 spans 15 residues. Germline CDR1 LGHDT, CDR2 YNNKEL (reference sequence). Written as DNA, the CDR3 is TGTGCCAGCAGCCAAGGACTAGCAATTCAAGAGACCCAGTACTTC. Translation gives CASSQGLAIQETQYF.

This rearrangement joins TRBV5-6 to TRBJ1-1; no clear D gene. The germline V gene has CDR1 SGHDT and CDR2 YYEEEE. The CDR3 has 13 residues. Trimming shortened V by 3 bases and J by 5 bases, and 11 bases separated the two germline ends. CDR3 loop: CASSSGGRTEAFF. The CDR3 bases are TGTGCCAGCAGCTCGGGCGGAAGGACTGAAGCTTTCTTT.

This rearrangement joins TRBV20-1 to TRBJ1-1, with TRBD1 as a possible D gene (5 bases). Germline V gene sequence: CDR1 DFQATT, CDR2 SNEGSKA (reference sequence). There are 13 residues in the CDR3. Trimming removed 5 bases from V and 1 base from J, with 11 bases in between. DNA for the CDR3: TGCAGTGCTGGGACGGGGACGAACACTGAAGCTTTCTTT. This translates into CSAGTGTNTEAFF.

The table lists this clonotype with a few counts. V is TRBV7-8 and J is TRBJ1-5; D not resolved. The V gene's germline CDR1 is SGHVS and CDR2 FQNEAQ. CDR3 length: 13 amino acids. Trimming removed 1 base from V and 2 bases from J, with 3 bases in between. CDR3 bases: TGTGCCAGCAGCTTAGAGCGCAATCAGCCCCAGCATTTT. Protein: CASSLERNQPQHF.

This clonotype is a singleton in its sample. This chain joins TRBV18 and TRBJ1-5; weak D call: TRBD1 (5 bases). CDR1 and CDR2 (germline): KGHSH, LQKENI. The CDR3 contains 17 residues. V was shortened by 3 bases and J by 0 bases, with 15 bases between the two germline ends. The CDR3 loop is CASSPPTLDSSNQPQHF. The CDR3 DNA follows: TGTGCCAGCTCACCTCCCACACTCGACAGTAGCAATCAGCCCCAGCATTTT.

The J gene is TRBJ1-1, the V gene TRBV20-1; D is ambiguous. Trimming cost V 7 bases and J 7 bases, with 10 bases left between them. CDR1 is DFQATT, CDR2 SNEGSKA, per germline (reference sequence). This CDR3 contains 10 residues. CDR3 in DNA: TGCAGTGGGAAGGGCCTTGAAGCTTTCTTT. Protein product: CSGKGLEAFF.

The rearrangement links TRBV30 to TRBJ1-2; the D gene is possibly TRBD1 (5 bases). This CDR3 region has 15 residues. The V gene lost 0 bases and the J gene lost 0 bases, with 11 bases spanning the gap. Germline V lookup: CDR1 GTSNPN, CDR2 SVGIG (reference sequence). CDR3 residues: CAWSVLDKANYGYTF. The CDR3 coding sequence is TGTGCCTGGAGTGTCCTGGACAAAGCTAACTATGGCTACACCTTC.

The V call is TRBV5-1, the J call TRBJ2-7, with 9 bases aligning to TRBD2. CDR3 length: 13 amino acids. From germline, CDR1 is SGHRS and CDR2 YFSETQ. V shed 4 bases and J 5 bases; nucleotides not matched to a gene: 4. CDR3 coding DNA: TGCGCCAGCAGCCCGCGGACTAGCGACGAGCAGTACTTC. Protein: CASSPRTSDEQYF.